These 19 T cell receptor beta chains share one sample of origin, sequenced in a study of shared T cell receptors in the human thymus. Only in-frame clones appear in the TCRdb table, and some are missing; sequencing was by immunoSEQ multiplex PCR. The table lists about 500,000 clones, around 78% of them singletons. These data were also reused for a study on human thymus T cells.

The material sequenced was thymocytes. These receptor sequences come from a boy under three years old with a congenital heart defect.

The V gene is TRBV6-6, the J gene TRBJ2-7, with D unclear. The CDR3 loop spans 11 amino acids. Per germline, CDR1 MNHNY and CDR2 SVGAGI (reference sequence). V was shortened by 7 bases and J by 6 bases, with 10 bases between the two germline ends. This CDR3 is CASMSSLEQYF. For the CDR3, the DNA is TGTGCCAGCATGTCTAGTCTCGAGCAGTACTTC.

This chain links TRBV4-1 with TRBJ2-5; 12 bases are shared with TRBD2. The CDR3 loop spans 17 amino acids. From germline, CDR1 is MGHRA and CDR2 YSYEKL. Germline trimming cut 0 bases from V and 5 bases from J; bases unmatched to any gene: 7. CDR3: CASSQDPPTSGRETQYF. The DNA for the CDR3 is TGCGCCAGCAGCCAAGATCCCCCCACTAGCGGGAGGGAGACCCAGTACTTC.

This clone was observed a handful of times. This sequence joins TRBV4-1 and TRBJ1-3; no clear D gene. The CDR3 is 13 residues long. CDR1 is MGHRA and CDR2 is YSYEKL in the germline V gene. V was cut by 3 bases and J by 8 bases, with 11 bases left in between. CDR3 region: CASSQTGEDTIYF. The CDR3 coding sequence is TGCGCCAGCAGCCAGACCGGAGAGGACACCATATATTTT.

The chain combines TRBV7-9 with TRBJ2-1; 15 bases align to TRBD2. Germline assignment: CDR1 SEHNR and CDR2 FQNEAQ (reference sequence). The CDR3 runs to 19 residues. Trimming took 2 bases from V and 6 from J; bases not matched to a gene: 11. CDR3 coding DNA: TGTGCCAGCAGCTTATCAGGGGGACTAGCGGGAGGAAGGGTCAATGAGCAGTTCTTC. Translating it yields CASSLSGGLAGGRVNEQFF.

The rearrangement uses TRBV19 and TRBJ1-3; D is unresolved. The CDR3 sequence is 13 residues long. With 6 bases removed from V and 11 bases from J, the gap between germline ends came to 17 bases. The germline CDR1 and CDR2 sequences are LNHDA and SQIVND (reference sequence). In DNA, the CDR3 is TGTGCCAGTAGCGTGGCGCCCTCCAGCGCCATATATTTT. Its protein product is CASSVAPSSAIYF.

The J gene is TRBJ2-7, the V gene TRBV7-2; 8 bases line up with TRBD2. The CDR3 contains 16 residues. The V segment lost 1 base and the J segment 0 bases; nucleotides outside the gene matches: 5. CDR1 and CDR2 (germline): SGHTA, FQGNSA. CDR3 bases: TGTGCCAGCAGCTTAGGGGCTAGCGGGCGCTCCTACGAGCAGTACTTC. Encoded protein: CASSLGASGRSYEQYF.

V and J are TRBV14 and TRBJ2-7; 8 nucleotides align to TRBD1. The germline V gene encodes CDR1 SGHDN and CDR2 FVKESK. The junction had 7 bases not matched to a gene; V was cut back by 4 bases and J by 2 bases. The CDR3 runs to 15 residues. The CDR3 loop is CASSPGQGGAYEQYF. The CDR3 DNA is TGTGCCAGCAGCCCTGGACAGGGAGGCGCCTACGAGCAGTACTTC.

The gene calls are TRBV4-1 and TRBJ2-3; TRBD2 matches at 10 bases. This CDR3 spans 17 amino acids. The germline V gene encodes CDR1 MGHRA and CDR2 YSYEKL. Unmatched junction bases numbered 8, after V lost 0 bases and J lost 5 bases. The CDR3 protein is CASSQEGSGRAEDTQYF. The CDR3, as DNA: TGCGCCAGCAGCCAAGAAGGGAGCGGGAGGGCCGAAGATACGCAGTATTTT.

The V gene is TRBV10-3, the J gene TRBJ1-2; D unresolved. The germline V gene encodes CDR1 ENHRY and CDR2 SYGVKD. This CDR3 spans 11 amino acids. With 6 bases removed from V and 8 bases from J, the gap between germline ends came to 10 bases. The CDR3 loop is CAIRYNLGYTF. The CDR3 bases are TGTGCCATCAGATACAACCTGGGCTACACCTTC.

V usage is TRBV18 and J usage is TRBJ1-3; 9 nucleotides align to TRBD1. Germline V gene lookup returns CDR1 KGHSH and CDR2 LQKENI. J was trimmed by 2 bases and V by 2 bases; bases with no gene match: 10. The CDR3 has 18 amino acids. The CDR3 spells CASSPNSGQGRPGNTIYF. CDR3 in DNA: TGTGCCAGCTCACCAAATAGTGGACAGGGGAGGCCTGGAAACACCATATATTTT.

The chain has TRBV10-2 and TRBJ1-1; D gene ambiguous. Trimming cost V 8 bases and J 2 bases, with 12 bases left between them. The CDR3 is made up of 13 amino acids. Germline CDR1 reads WSHSY; CDR2 reads SAAADI. CDR3 in amino acids: CASATLGNTEAFF. CDR3 nucleotides: TGCGCCAGCGCCACGTTGGGCAACACTGAAGCTTTCTTT.

The genes are TRBV9 and TRBJ2-1, with 10 bases fitting TRBD2. Germline V gene sequence: CDR1 SGDLS, CDR2 YYNGEE. The CDR3 extends over 18 amino acids. J gave up 2 bases and V 0 bases, and 8 bases lay outside the gene matches. CDR3 region: CASSVGLAGAIPYNEQFF. The CDR3 region has the DNA TGTGCCAGCAGCGTAGGGCTAGCGGGAGCGATCCCCTACAATGAGCAGTTCTTC.

The V and J genes are TRBV7-3 and TRBJ1-2, with a weak D call TRBD1 (6 bases). Trimming cost V 2 bases and J 5 bases, with 21 bases left between them. There are 17 residues in the CDR3. Germline V gene lookup returns CDR1 SGHTA and CDR2 FQGTGA. CDR3 loop: CASSLEGEGGGWYGYTF. CDR3 sequence (DNA): TGTGCCAGCAGCTTAGAGGGGGAGGGGGGAGGTTGGTATGGCTACACCTTC.

The chain couples TRBV11-3 to TRBJ2-1; a weak D match, TRBD2 (6 bases). The CDR3 loop spans 14 amino acids. Germline V CDR1 and CDR2: SGHNT, YENEEA. V gave up 5 bases and J gave up 6 bases, with 14 bases separating them. CDR3 sequence: CASSVGRMGNEQFF. CDR3 coding DNA: TGTGCCAGCAGCGTAGGGAGGATGGGCAATGAGCAGTTCTTC.

V is TRBV6-1 and J is TRBJ1-1; 7 nucleotides align to TRBD1. The CDR3 is made up of 15 amino acids. Trimming removed 6 bases from V and 4 bases from J; junction bases left unmatched: 11. Germline V lookup: CDR1 MNHNS, CDR2 SASEGT. CDR3: CASRTTDRAITEAFF. The CDR3 coding sequence is TGTGCCAGCAGAACCACTGACAGGGCCATCACTGAAGCTTTCTTT.

V and J are TRBV27 and TRBJ2-3; 9 bases fit TRBD2. Germline CDR1 is MNHEY and CDR2 is SMNVEV (reference sequence). Trimming removed 6 bases from V and 7 bases from J; junction bases left unmatched: 26. The CDR3 has 20 residues. CDR3 protein: CASSPPGQLVWREGDHTQYF. The CDR3 DNA is TGTGCCAGCAGCCCGCCGGGACAGCTTGTCTGGCGGGAGGGGGATCATACGCAGTATTTT.

This sequence joins TRBV4-3 and TRBJ2-5, with D possibly TRBD2 on 5 matching bases. Germline V gene sequence: CDR1 LGHNA, CDR2 YSLEER. V was pared by 0 bases and J by 7 bases, with 12 bases between. The CDR3 is 14 amino acids. CDR3 DNA: TGCGCCAGCAGCCAAGAGGGGTCGGGGATGACCCAGTACTTC. It translates to CASSQEGSGMTQYF.

This clone was seen just once. The V gene is TRBV7-8, the J gene TRBJ2-6, with D possibly being TRBD1 (6 bases). The V end was cut by 5 bases, the J end by 9 bases, with 23 bases between. CDR1 SGHVS and CDR2 FQNEAQ come from the germline V gene. The CDR3 is 17 amino acids. The CDR3 DNA sequence: TGTGCCAGCAGCCTAGAAAACAGGGCCCTTAGGCGCAACGTCCTGACTTTC. This gives the protein CASSLENRALRRNVLTF.

This clone has just one count. The same CDR3 arises from other DNA sequences in this sample as well. This chain links TRBV11-2 with TRBJ2-1, with TRBD2 matching over 11 bases. The CDR3 is 15 residues long. Germline V lookup: CDR1 SGHAT, CDR2 FQNNGV. Trimming cost V 4 bases and J 4 bases; bases outside gene matches: 3. CDR3 nucleotides: TGTGCCAGCAGCTCGCTAGCGGGAGGATACAATGAGCAGTTCTTC. This gives the protein CASSSLAGGYNEQFF. Complete variable domain (other parts from reference TRBV11-2 and TRBJ2-1): EAGVAQSPRYKIIEKRQSVAFWCNPISGHATLYWYQQILGQGPKLLIQFQNNGVVDDSQLPKDRFSAERLKGVDSTLKIQPAKLEDSAVYLCASSSLAGGYNEQFFGPGTRLTVL.